Below, one T cell receptor beta chain is given with its context. The antigen is unknown. The use of a sample-barcoded 5' primer and a J-beta primer mix characterized a second PCR of roughly 6 to 11 cycles. The template-switch adaptor was a 5' adaptor with 12 random nucleotides. It tagged each cDNA molecule. Each CDR3 protein is one row after TCRdb ran MiXCR on the 5' RACE reads. Of just under 750,000 distinct CDR3 sequences in the sample, about 24% are singletons; the top ten hold around 22%. The entry originates in a study of blood T cells in healthy people across ages. Points from the study as a whole: Whereas aged donors had fewer naive CD4+ cells, long-lived donors had more of them and higher diversity. Strong correlation linked observed beta diversity and percent naive T cells.

Deletions cut 8 bases from V and 1 base from J, with 14 bases between. The CDR3 consists of 14 residues. CDR1 and CDR2 (germline): MNHNS, SASEGT. The genes are TRBV6-1 and TRBJ1-2, with TRBD1 as a possible D gene (5 bases). Source material: blood. The sequence came from an older man in good health. Here the CDR3 DNA reads TGTGCCAGCCGACCAAACAGGAATAACTATGGCTACACCTTC. Its translation: CASRPNRNNYGYTF.